A selection of T cell receptor beta chains follows, all from one sample in a study of shared clonotypes between healthy human individuals. Clones were read by immunoSEQ multiplex PCR, and TCRdb kept only the in-frame ones, dropping some. The sample lists hundreds of thousands of clones, 75% to 85% occurring once. The material sequenced was PBMCs. The source of these receptors is a woman aged 40 to 49 in good health. Some clones in this sample may be carry-over from other donors' samples. CDR3s include the opening cysteine and the closing phenylalanine or tryptophan. D genes are given only for firm matches. Some rows have no size entry. The others give once, few or many, or a class for an expanded clone.

few - TRBJ1-1 TRBV6-7 CASSHRRGAGPEAFF TGTGCCAGCAGTCACAGGCGGGGGGCGGGTCCCGAGGCTTTCTTT
few - TRBJ1-1 TRBV5-4 CAYRGGPFLSTEAFF TGTGCCTACAGAGGAGGGCCTTTCCTGAGCACTGAAGCTTTCTTT
- - TRBJ2-1 TRBV7-8 CASSLAGLLSYNEQFF TGTGCCAGCAGCTTAGCAGGCCTCTTATCCTACAATGAGCAGTTCTTC
- - TRBJ1-1 TRBV7-2 CASSFSGNTEAFF TGTGCCAGCAGCTTCTCGGGGAACACTGAAGCTTTCTTT
- TRBD2 TRBJ2-5 TRBV6-6 CASSREASGAETQYF TGTGCCAGCAGCCGGGAGGCTAGCGGGGCAGAGACCCAGTACTTC
- TRBD2 TRBJ2-7 TRBV28 CASGRLRRAGVIYEQYF TGTGCCAGCGGCCGGCTTAGGCGAGCGGGAGTAATCTACGAGCAGTACTTC
- - TRBJ2-1 TRBV19 CASSPFLGSSYNEQFF TGTGCCAGTAGTCCTTTTTTAGGGAGCTCCTACAATGAGCAGTTCTTC
- - TRBJ2-2 TRBV6-1 CAGRTFANTGELFF TGTGCCGGGAGGACATTCGCGAACACCGGGGAGCTGTTTTTT
- - TRBJ2-1 TRBV7-7 CASSLRQAGEQFF TGTGCTAGCAGCTTAAGGCAGGCCGGTGAGCAGTTCTTC
- - TRBJ1-5 TRBV19 CASSTRSGQNQPQHF TGTGCCAGTAGTACTCGTTCGGGACAAAATCAGCCCCAGCATTTT
few - TRBJ2-7 TRBV7-2 CASSLVDRPPDEQYF TGTGCCAGCAGCTTAGTAGACCGCCCCCCGGACGAGCAGTACTTC
- - TRBJ2-1 TRBV6-5 CASSYWSADYNEQFF TGTGCCAGCAGTTACTGGTCGGCGGACTACAATGAGCAGTTCTTC
- - TRBJ2-5 TRBV7-9 CASSLEGSETQYF TGTGCCAGCAGCTTAGAAGGGAGTGAGACCCAGTACTTC
once - TRBJ2-7 TRBV19 CASSPDRDHEQYF TGTGCCAGTAGTCCGGACAGAGACCACGAGCAGTACTTC
- - TRBJ2-7 TRBV7-9 CASSLGRDWAYEQYF TGTGCCAGCAGCTTAGGGCGGGACTGGGCCTACGAGCAGTACTTC
- - TRBJ1-5 TRBV15 CATSRDAGYQPQHF TGTGCCACCAGCAGAGATGCAGGGTATCAGCCCCAGCATTTT
once - TRBJ1-1 TRBV7-6 CASSLSSNTEAFF TGTGCCAGCAGCTTATCCTCAAACACTGAAGCTTTCTTT
- - TRBJ1-2 TRBV16 CASSSNRVLNGYTF TGTGCCAGCAGCTCTAACAGGGTACTGAATGGCTACACCTTC
- - TRBJ2-1 TRBV11-2 CASSFDREYYNEQFF TGTGCCAGCAGTTTCGACCGAGAGTACTACAATGAGCAGTTCTTC
- - TRBJ1-5 TRBV10-3 CAIRAVGTGQPQHF TGTGCCATCAGGGCGGTAGGGACGGGTCAGCCCCAGCATTTT
- - TRBJ2-1 TRBV5-8 CASSTLSVNEQFF TGTGCCAGCAGCACCTTAAGCGTCAATGAGCAGTTCTTC
- TRBD1 TRBJ2-7 TRBV7-8 CASSLTEGQGRGGEQYF TGTGCCAGCAGCTTAACAGAAGGACAGGGCAGAGGAGGGGAGCAGTACTTC
- - TRBJ2-2 TRBV10-1 CASSERNTGELFF TGCGCCAGCAGTGAACGAAACACCGGGGAGCTGTTTTTT
once - TRBJ1-4 TRBV11-2 CASSPDRLGVAEKLFF TGTGCCAGCAGCCCCGACAGATTGGGGGTAGCTGAAAAACTGTTTTTT
- TRBD2 TRBJ2-2 TRBV4-3 CASSRRLAGGNTGELFF TGCGCCAGCAGCCGGCGACTAGCGGGAGGGAACACCGGGGAGCTGTTTTTT
- - TRBJ1-1 TRBV14 CASSPLLARQVGAFF TGTGCCAGCAGCCCCCTCCTAGCCCGACAGGTTGGCGCTTTCTTT
few TRBD2 TRBJ2-7 TRBV2 CASKTSGILYEQYF TGTGCCAGCAAGACTAGCGGGATTCTGTACGAGCAGTACTTC
many TRBD1 TRBJ1-5 TRBV15 CATSRGFQDRDLRPQHF TGTGCCACCAGCAGAGGCTTTCAGGACAGGGACCTACGGCCCCAGCATTTT
- - TRBJ1-5 TRBV28 CASTIGGRNQPQHF TGTGCCAGCACCATCGGGGGTAGGAATCAGCCCCAGCATTTT
- TRBD2 TRBJ2-2 TRBV19 CASSTTSGSIPGELFF TGTGCCAGTAGTACCACTAGCGGGAGTATCCCCGGGGAGCTGTTTTTT
- TRBD2 TRBJ2-1 TRBV7-2 CASSGGLAVYNEQFF TGTGCCAGCAGCGGGGGACTAGCGGTCTACAATGAGCAGTTCTTC
few - TRBJ2-2 TRBV19 CASSIRSANTGELFF TGTGCCAGTAGTATAAGGAGCGCGAACACCGGGGAGCTGTTTTTT
- - TRBJ2-1 TRBV11-2 CASSRRAGYNEQFF TGTGCCAGCAGCCGAAGAGCGGGCTACAATGAGCAGTTCTTC
few TRBD2 TRBJ2-1 TRBV27 CASRLWTSINEQFF TGTGCCAGCAGATTATGGACTAGCATTAATGAGCAGTTCTTC
- TRBD2 TRBJ2-3 TRBV9 CASSVESGRADTQYF TGTGCCAGCAGCGTAGAGAGCGGGAGGGCAGATACGCAGTATTTT
- - TRBJ2-5 TRBV5-4 CASSLGGVGGQETQYF TGTGCCAGCAGCTTGGGGGGAGTGGGCGGACAAGAGACCCAGTACTTC
- - TRBJ1-2 TRBV7-2 CASSLETDVGYTF TGTGCCAGCAGCTTAGAGACAGACGTCGGCTACACCTTC
- TRBD2 TRBJ2-4 TRBV6-1 CASSEDGGEWNIQYF TGTGCCAGCAGTGAAGATGGGGGGGAGTGGAACATTCAGTACTTC
- - TRBJ2-7 TRBV7-2 CASSLDRDTSEQYF TGTGCCAGCAGCTTAGATCGGGACACGAGCGAGCAGTACTTC
- - TRBJ2-2 TRBV4-3 CASSQGAQGRNTGELFF TGCGCCAGCAGCCAAGGGGCTCAGGGGCGGAACACCGGGGAGCTGTTTTTT
- - TRBJ1-1 TRBV28 CASRSLTGRSTEAFF TGTGCCAGCAGAAGTTTGACAGGACGAAGCACTGAAGCTTTCTTT
- - TRBJ2-3 TRBV5-6 CASSPSIGTDTQYF TGTGCCAGCAGCCCATCTATTGGAACAGATACGCAGTATTTT
- TRBD2 TRBJ2-7 TRBV7-9 CASSLERGRSSYEQYF TGTGCCAGCAGCTTAGAGCGCGGGAGATCCTCCTACGAGCAGTACTTC
- - TRBJ1-3 TRBV2 CASTERVSGNTIYF TGTGCCAGCACCGAACGGGTTTCTGGAAACACCATATATTTT
- TRBD1 TRBJ2-6 TRBV29-1 CSVGDRALSGANVLTF TGCAGCGTTGGAGACAGGGCCCTCTCTGGGGCCAACGTCCTGACTTTC
- - TRBJ2-4 TRBV7-8 CASSLALGKNIQYF TGTGCCAGCAGCTTAGCGCTCGGGAAAAACATTCAGTACTTC